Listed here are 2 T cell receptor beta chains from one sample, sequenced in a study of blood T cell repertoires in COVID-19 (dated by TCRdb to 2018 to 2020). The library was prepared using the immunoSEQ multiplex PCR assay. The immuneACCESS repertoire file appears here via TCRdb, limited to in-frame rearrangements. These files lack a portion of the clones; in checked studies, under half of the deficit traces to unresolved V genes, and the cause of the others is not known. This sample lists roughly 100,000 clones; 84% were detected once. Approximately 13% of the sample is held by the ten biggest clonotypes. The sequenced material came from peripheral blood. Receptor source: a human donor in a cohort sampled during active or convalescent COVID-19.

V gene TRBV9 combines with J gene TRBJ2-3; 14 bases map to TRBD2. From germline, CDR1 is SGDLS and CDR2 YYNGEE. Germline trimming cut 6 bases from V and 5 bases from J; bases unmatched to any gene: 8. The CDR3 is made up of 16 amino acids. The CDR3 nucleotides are TGTGCCAGCAACGTTCCGGGACTAGCGGGGGAAGATACGCAGTATTTT. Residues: CASNVPGLAGEDTQYF.

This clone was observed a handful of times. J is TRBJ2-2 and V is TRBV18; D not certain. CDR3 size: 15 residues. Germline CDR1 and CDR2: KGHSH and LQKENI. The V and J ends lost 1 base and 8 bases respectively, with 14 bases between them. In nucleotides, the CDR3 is TGTGCCAGCTCACCACGTCCTACCCTCGGGGGGGAGCTGTTTTTT. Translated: CASSPRPTLGGELFF.